The clone carrying this T cell receptor beta chain was recorded many times. These data belong to a study of early T cells in non-severe SARS-CoV-2 infection. CDR1 SEHNR and CDR2 FQNEAQ come from the germline V gene (reference sequence). The V and J ends lost 5 bases and 1 base respectively, with 14 bases between them. The CDR3 is 15 residues long. From the 5' RACE reads, TCRdb called clonotypes with MiXCR, one entry per CDR3 protein. The sample lists 48,000 or so distinct CDR3 sequences, 13% occurring once. The chain has TRBV7-9 and TRBJ1-1; D remains unclear. This receptor was taken from an adult who was a healthcare worker with PCR-confirmed SARS-CoV-2 infection or an uninfected control (not recorded which). The material sequenced was whole blood. The CDR3 here is CASSPRHYSNTEAFF. As DNA, the CDR3 is TGTGCCAGCAGCCCCCGACACTACTCGAACACTGAAGCTTTCTTT.